The clone carrying this T cell receptor beta chain came up many times. Its specificity is not known. This entry is derived from a study of T cells in Graves' hyperthyroidism and ophthalmopathy. Regarding the study as a whole: With a median lead of around 5.9 months before onset, the model predicted ophthalmopathy.

TCR beta CDR3 regions were amplified from RNA. The primer set for the first-round RT-PCR of the TCR CDR3 was HTBI. MiXCR, applied by TCRdb to the multiplex PCR reads, yields one record per CDR3 protein. The sample carries 650,000 to 750,000 distinct CDR3 sequences, 12% to 15% recorded once. V shed 1 base and J shed 3 bases, with 19 bases lying between them. The germline gives CDR1 MDHEN, CDR2 SYDVKM. This CDR3 has 17 residues. Exclusions: uncontrolled infection, other autoimmune disease, pregnancy, lactation. Isolation of PBMCs was performed on around 9.3 ml fresh peripheral blood. The sequence derives from a young woman with Graves' hyperthyroidism. Sequenced material: blood. J is TRBJ2-7 and V is TRBV28, with D perhaps matching TRBD1 or TRBD2 (6 bases each). CDR3 sequence reads: CASSLFPARGLYYEQYF. The CDR3 DNA follows: TGTGCCAGCAGTTTATTTCCGGCCCGGGGGCTTTACTACGAGCAGTACTTC.